The clone carrying this T cell receptor beta chain occurred once. The target antigen is unknown. This CDR3 contains 15 residues. V lost 3 bases and J lost 2, with 11 bases in between. The V gene's germline CDR1 is MDHEN and CDR2 SYDVKM. The sample comes from a study of cytomegalovirus exposure and HLA in healthy donors. General study points: Productive rates of about 87% or about 30% were seen for most TCR beta V segments in an earlier analysis.

60 Vbeta and 13 Jbeta primers were used in PCR. Sequencing used immunoSEQ multiplex PCR; TCRdb keeps in-frame clones, though not all of them. The profile shows 180,000 or so clones, roughly three quarters of them singletons. The chain combines TRBV28 with TRBJ1-5, with a possible D match to TRBD1 (5 bases). This clonotype was obtained from a male donor in good health and CMV-seronegative. The specimen sequenced was PBMCs. The CDR3 DNA reads as TGTGCCAGCAGTTTGCCTCAGGGTGGCAATCAGCCCCAGCATTTT. Its protein product is CASSLPQGGNQPQHF. The full variable domain, rest sourced from reference TRBV28 and TRBJ1-5, is DVKVTQSSRYLVKRTGEKVFLECVQDMDHENMFWYRQDPGLGLRLIYFSYDVKMKEKGDIPEGYSVSREKKERFSLILESASTNQTSMYLCASSLPQGGNQPQHFGDGTRLSIL.